These T cell receptor beta chains were read from a single sample in a study of blood T cell repertoires in COVID-19. Produced via immunoSEQ multiplex PCR; TCRdb's table is partial and in-frame only. The sample has over 60,000 clones; roughly 80% are singletons. The sample was peripheral blood. All receptors come from a human donor in a cohort sampled during active COVID-19. Both conserved end residues are part of each CDR3. The D gene is left open where the match is weak. Only some rows state a clone size, as once, few, many or a class for expanded clones.

CDR3nt: TGTGCCAGCAGTTTACGTGAGACAAACACCGGGGAGCTGTTTTTT
CDR3aa: CASSLRETNTGELFF
abundance: few
j_gene: TRBJ2-2
d_gene: NA
v_gene: TRBV27

CDR3nt: TGTGCCAGCAGTGAAGCTGGCGGGGCCGGGGAGCTGTTTTTT
CDR3aa: CASSEAGGAGELFF
abundance: NA
j_gene: TRBJ2-2
d_gene: NA
v_gene: TRBV2

CDR3nt: TGTGCCAGCAGCCGTGCGGAAGGTGAAAAACTGTTTTTT
CDR3aa: CASSRAEGEKLFF
abundance: once
j_gene: TRBJ1-4
d_gene: NA
v_gene: TRBV6-6

CDR3nt: TGTGCCTGGAGTGGTAAGGGACTGGTGAACTTTGAAGCTTTCTTT
CDR3aa: CAWSGKGLVNFEAFF
abundance: once
j_gene: TRBJ1-1
d_gene: NA
v_gene: TRBV30

CDR3nt: TGTGCCAGCAGCTTAGCGGGACAGGGGAACTACGAGCAGTACTTC
CDR3aa: CASSLAGQGNYEQYF
abundance: few
j_gene: TRBJ2-7
d_gene: TRBD1
v_gene: TRBV11-2

CDR3nt: TGTGCCATCAGTGTGGAGAGGGAGGGCGAGCAGTACTTC
CDR3aa: CAISVEREGEQYF
abundance: NA
j_gene: TRBJ2-7
d_gene: TRBD2
v_gene: TRBV10-3

CDR3nt: TGTGCCAGCAGTGAAATGCGGCAGGGCGGTCAGCCCCAGCATTTT
CDR3aa: CASSEMRQGGQPQHF
abundance: NA
j_gene: TRBJ1-5
d_gene: NA
v_gene: TRBV6-1

CDR3nt: TGCGCCAGCAGCTTGGCCACGTACGCGCAGGCGAACACTGAAGCTTTCTTT
CDR3aa: CASSLATYAQANTEAFF
abundance: NA
j_gene: TRBJ1-1
d_gene: NA
v_gene: TRBV5-1

CDR3nt: TGCGCCAGCAGCTCTCCAGGGGCACCCCTCCACTTT
CDR3aa: CASSSPGAPLHF
abundance: NA
j_gene: TRBJ1-6
d_gene: NA
v_gene: TRBV5-1

CDR3nt: TGTGCCAGCAGCTTAACCGGGGATTCACCCCTCCACTTT
CDR3aa: CASSLTGDSPLHF
abundance: NA
j_gene: TRBJ1-6
d_gene: NA
v_gene: TRBV7-8

CDR3nt: TGCGCCAGCGGACTGGACGGGACAGCAAACAATGAGCAGTTCTTC
CDR3aa: CASGLDGTANNEQFF
abundance: NA
j_gene: TRBJ2-1
d_gene: TRBD1
v_gene: TRBV5-1

CDR3nt: TGTGCCAGCAGCCCGCCTAACGACAGGGCCTACGAGCAGTACTTC
CDR3aa: CASSPPNDRAYEQYF
abundance: NA
j_gene: TRBJ2-7
d_gene: TRBD1
v_gene: TRBV3-1/TRBV3-2

CDR3nt: TGTGCCAGCTCACAATATCATCAGGGGGAGCGGGAGACCCAGTACTTC
CDR3aa: CASSQYHQGERETQYF
abundance: NA
j_gene: TRBJ2-5
d_gene: TRBD1
v_gene: TRBV18

CDR3nt: TGTGCCAGCAGCTTAGCCTTCTCTGGGGCCAACGTCCTGACTTTC
CDR3aa: CASSLAFSGANVLTF
abundance: NA
j_gene: TRBJ2-6
d_gene: NA
v_gene: TRBV7-9

CDR3nt: TGTGCCAGCAGTGCTAGCGGGGGTTACAATGAGCAGTTCTTC
CDR3aa: CASSASGGYNEQFF
abundance: NA
j_gene: TRBJ2-1
d_gene: TRBD2
v_gene: TRBV6-4

CDR3nt: TGTGCCAGCAGCTTAGCCAGCGCGAGCAATCAGCCCCAGCATTTT
CDR3aa: CASSLASASNQPQHF
abundance: few
j_gene: TRBJ1-5
d_gene: NA
v_gene: TRBV7-2

CDR3nt: TGTGCCAGCACCCACCCTACCGGGACAGGCTCGGTCGGCGTTTTT
CDR3aa: CASTHPTGTGSVGVF
abundance: few
j_gene: TRBJ1-4
d_gene: TRBD1
v_gene: TRBV27

CDR3nt: TGTGCCAGCAGTTCTAACAGGGGGGGGACCCAGTACTTC
CDR3aa: CASSSNRGGTQYF
abundance: NA
j_gene: TRBJ2-5
d_gene: NA
v_gene: TRBV12-3/TRBV12-4

CDR3nt: TGTGCCATCAGTGAAACAGGGATTGGGGACGAGCAGTACTTC
CDR3aa: CAISETGIGDEQYF
abundance: NA
j_gene: TRBJ2-7
d_gene: NA
v_gene: TRBV10-3

CDR3nt: TGTGCCAGCAGCAAACACCCTGTACACCAAGAGACCCAGTACTTC
CDR3aa: CASSKHPVHQETQYF
abundance: once
j_gene: TRBJ2-5
d_gene: NA
v_gene: TRBV7-8

CDR3nt: TGCGCCAGCAGCCAAGCAGTGACTGGGGCCAACGTCCTGACTTTC
CDR3aa: CASSQAVTGANVLTF
abundance: NA
j_gene: TRBJ2-6
d_gene: NA
v_gene: TRBV4-1

CDR3nt: TGTGCCAGCAATTGGGGCCTCAAGGATGGCTACACCTTC
CDR3aa: CASNWGLKDGYTF
abundance: NA
j_gene: TRBJ1-2
d_gene: NA
v_gene: TRBV7-9

CDR3nt: TGTGCCACCAGCAGAGATAGAGTCTCCTATAATTCACCCCTCCACTTT
CDR3aa: CATSRDRVSYNSPLHF
abundance: NA
j_gene: TRBJ1-6
d_gene: NA
v_gene: TRBV15

CDR3nt: TGCGCCAGCAGCCAAGGTTTTGGGGCTGCCATAGAGACCCAGTACTTC
CDR3aa: CASSQGFGAAIETQYF
abundance: NA
j_gene: TRBJ2-5
d_gene: NA
v_gene: TRBV4-3

CDR3nt: TGTGCCAGCAGCCCAGGGTTGTATAGCAATCAGCCCCAGCATTTT
CDR3aa: CASSPGLYSNQPQHF
abundance: NA
j_gene: TRBJ1-5
d_gene: NA
v_gene: TRBV3-1/TRBV3-2

CDR3nt: TGTGCCAGCAGCAGGGGCTCCGACTCCTACAATGAGCAGTTCTTC
CDR3aa: CASSRGSDSYNEQFF
abundance: few
j_gene: TRBJ2-1
d_gene: NA
v_gene: TRBV11-3

CDR3nt: TGCGCCAGCAGCCCGGGCGGGGGGGATTACGAGCAGTACTTC
CDR3aa: CASSPGGGDYEQYF
abundance: NA
j_gene: TRBJ2-7
d_gene: TRBD2
v_gene: TRBV5-1

CDR3nt: TGTGCCAGCAGTAGGAAGGGGAGCGGGTTGGAGACCCAGTACTTC
CDR3aa: CASSRKGSGLETQYF
abundance: NA
j_gene: TRBJ2-5
d_gene: NA
v_gene: TRBV2

CDR3nt: TGTGCCAGCAGACTAGCGGGGGCCCGTGGTGGATCCTACGAGCAGTACTTC
CDR3aa: CASRLAGARGGSYEQYF
abundance: NA
j_gene: TRBJ2-7
d_gene: TRBD2
v_gene: TRBV3-1/TRBV3-2

CDR3nt: TGTGCCAGCAGCCAATCTGGTAGTAGCAATCAGCCCCAGCATTTT
CDR3aa: CASSQSGSSNQPQHF
abundance: NA
j_gene: TRBJ1-5
d_gene: NA
v_gene: TRBV4-2

CDR3nt: TGTGCCAGTAGTATAAGGCGGGGGGAGACCCAGTACTTC
CDR3aa: CASSIRRGETQYF
abundance: NA
j_gene: TRBJ2-5
d_gene: TRBD2
v_gene: TRBV19

CDR3nt: TGTGCCAGTACCCTGGGTCTAGCGGGGGGCAATGAGCAGTTCTTC
CDR3aa: CASTLGLAGGNEQFF
abundance: NA
j_gene: TRBJ2-1
d_gene: TRBD2
v_gene: TRBV19

CDR3nt: TGTGCCAGCAGCTTCGGGGGGCGGCTAGCTGCCGGGGAGCTGTTTTTT
CDR3aa: CASSFGGRLAAGELFF
abundance: once
j_gene: TRBJ2-2
d_gene: NA
v_gene: TRBV5-8

CDR3nt: TGTGCCTGGACGAAAGGGGGATCCGGGGCCAACGTCCTGACTTTC
CDR3aa: CAWTKGGSGANVLTF
abundance: few
j_gene: TRBJ2-6
d_gene: NA
v_gene: TRBV30